In this sample, the clone carrying this TCR beta chain turned up a few times. The sample originates from a study of early T cells in non-severe SARS-CoV-2 infection. Study at large: Sequencing input comprised bulk RNA from unsorted whole blood; chain pairing was not available.

Between the trimmed V and J ends, which lost 6 bases and 8 bases, there was a span of 11 bases. The CDR3 covers 12 residues. The germline gives CDR1 SEHNR, CDR2 FQNEAQ (reference sequence). As part of library construction, unique molecular identifiers were attached to individual cDNA molecules. TCRdb analysed the 5' RACE reads with MiXCR anew, one entry per CDR3 protein. The data contain roughly 61,000 distinct CDR3 sequences, 13% of them singletons. The sequence was obtained from an adult who was a healthcare worker with PCR-confirmed SARS-CoV-2 infection or an uninfected control (not recorded which). This chain links TRBV7-9 with TRBJ2-1; no clear D. Sequencing was performed on whole blood, taken at baseline. The CDR3: CASRQIMDEQFF. DNA of the CDR3: TGTGCCAGCAGGCAAATTATGGATGAGCAGTTCTTC.